Listed below are T cell receptor beta chains from one sample, sequenced in a study of T cell changes during pregnancy in multiple sclerosis. Clones were read by immunoSEQ multiplex PCR, and TCRdb kept only the in-frame ones, dropping some. The sample yields 50,000 to 55,000 clones, about 90% seen once. The material sequenced was CD4+ T cells from peripheral blood mononuclear cells, taken in the third trimester of pregnancy. The receptors come from a female donor with multiple sclerosis, enrolled in a pregnancy study. Each CDR3 is given with its conserved first and last residue. D genes are given only for firm matches. Size tells how often a clone was seen (once, few, many) or the class of an expanded clone, and some rows leave it out.

d_call	j_call	v_call	clone_size	cdr3_aa	cdr3_nt
TRBD1	TRBJ1-1	TRBV13	NA	CASTRTGGTEAFF	TGTGCCAGCACCCGGACAGGAGGGACTGAAGCTTTCTTT
TRBD1	TRBJ1-5	TRBV6-6	NA	CASSNRGGQPQHF	TGTGCCAGCAGTAACAGGGGTGGTCAGCCCCAGCATTTT
NA	TRBJ1-5	TRBV5-6	NA	CASSLFQAGNSNQPQHF	TGTGCCAGCAGCTTGTTTCAGGCGGGGAATAGCAATCAGCCCCAGCATTTT
NA	TRBJ1-3	TRBV23-1	NA	CASSEEQMENTIYF	TGCGCCAGCAGCGAGGAGCAGATGGAGAACACCATATATTTT
NA	TRBJ1-6	TRBV5-4	NA	CASSSDSVGNSPLHF	TGTGCCAGCAGCTCCGACAGTGTTGGGAATTCACCCCTCCACTTT
TRBD1	TRBJ1-1	TRBV7-3	NA	CASSLTGDTEAFF	TGTGCCAGCAGCCTCACAGGGGACACTGAAGCTTTCTTT
NA	TRBJ1-1	TRBV19	NA	CASSPLAGSEAFF	TGTGCCAGTAGTCCTTTGGCGGGGTCCGAAGCTTTCTTT
NA	TRBJ2-1	TRBV9	once	CASSPRGDRNYNEQFF	TGTGCCAGCAGCCCCAGAGGAGACAGGAACTACAATGAGCAGTTCTTC
NA	TRBJ1-1	TRBV5-6	NA	CASSDDREAFF	TGTGCCAGCAGCGATGACAGGGAAGCTTTCTTT
TRBD1	TRBJ1-3	TRBV5-1	NA	CASSFTGVGNTIYF	TGCGCCAGCAGCTTCACAGGGGTCGGAAACACCATATATTTT
NA	TRBJ1-1	TRBV27	medium-sized	CASSPWGREAEAFF	TGTGCCAGCAGTCCCTGGGGACGGGAGGCTGAAGCTTTCTTT
TRBD1	TRBJ2-3	TRBV6-5	NA	CASSQRTGYTDTQYF	TGTGCCAGCAGTCAAAGGACAGGTTACACAGATACGCAGTATTTT
TRBD1	TRBJ1-1	TRBV7-9	once	CASSTNPDRVGAFF	TGTGCCAGCAGCACAAACCCGGACAGGGTCGGTGCTTTCTTT
NA	TRBJ1-1	TRBV6-1	NA	CASSERGRNTEAFF	TGTGCCAGCAGTGAAAGGGGTCGGAACACTGAAGCTTTCTTT
NA	TRBJ2-6	TRBV19	NA	CASRAGARSGANVLTF	TGTGCCAGTAGGGCAGGGGCCCGCTCTGGGGCCAACGTCCTGACTTTC
TRBD1	TRBJ1-5	TRBV25-1	NA	CASTLLIPRQGAEPQHF	TGTGCCAGCACCTTATTAATCCCACGACAGGGGGCAGAGCCCCAGCATTTT
TRBD1	TRBJ1-4	TRBV4-2	NA	CASSRGQGVTNEKLFF	TGTGCCAGCAGCCGGGGACAGGGAGTAACTAATGAAAAACTGTTTTTT
TRBD2	TRBJ2-1	TRBV9	NA	CASSKRGPMQFF	TGTGCCAGCAGTAAGCGGGGACCCATGCAGTTCTTC
NA	TRBJ2-5	TRBV6-6	NA	CASTTLQETQYF	TGTGCCAGCACTACGCTCCAAGAGACCCAGTACTTC
NA	TRBJ2-1	TRBV5-1	NA	CASSGGGFNEQFF	TGCGCCAGCAGCGGAGGGGGCTTCAATGAGCAGTTCTTC
NA	TRBJ1-3	TRBV5-1	NA	CASSLDLNEGNTIYF	TGCGCCAGCAGCTTGGACCTAAACGAGGGAAACACCATATATTTT
NA	TRBJ1-2	TRBV7-9	NA	CASSLSASYGYTF	TGTGCCAGCAGCTTAAGCGCCAGCTATGGCTACACCTTC
TRBD2	TRBJ2-1	TRBV7-6	NA	CASSLRLAGVYNEQFF	TGTGCCAGCAGCTTGCGACTAGCGGGGGTTTACAATGAGCAGTTCTTC
NA	TRBJ2-7	TRBV5-1	NA	CASTWGGLDDEQYF	TGCGCCAGCACCTGGGGGGGCCTAGACGACGAGCAGTACTTC
TRBD2	TRBJ2-5	TRBV7-6	once	CASSGWDYRRETQYF	TGTGCCAGCAGCGGTTGGGACTACCGCAGGGAGACCCAGTACTTC
TRBD1	TRBJ1-1	TRBV2	NA	CASSLPGQIRGTEAFF	TGTGCCAGCAGTTTACCGGGACAGATAAGGGGCACTGAAGCTTTCTTT
TRBD1	TRBJ2-5	TRBV5-6	once	CASSRRTGTKETQYF	TGTGCCAGCAGCCGACGGACAGGGACGAAGGAGACCCAGTACTTC
NA	TRBJ2-7	TRBV6-1	NA	CASSEASGGTYEQYF	TGTGCCAGCAGTGAAGCTAGCGGCGGTACCTACGAGCAGTACTTC
NA	TRBJ1-5	TRBV4-1	NA	CASSQEGLHGNQPQHF	TGCGCCAGCAGCCAAGAGGGGCTTCATGGCAATCAGCCCCAGCATTTT
TRBD2	TRBJ2-1	TRBV7-2	NA	CASSLAGRGVDHEQFF	TGTGCCAGCAGCTTAGCCGGGCGGGGGGTCGATCATGAGCAGTTCTTC
NA	TRBJ1-2	TRBV10-2	NA	CASSESRLYYGYTF	TGCGCCAGCAGTGAGTCGCGGTTGTACTATGGCTACACCTTC
NA	TRBJ2-1	TRBV7-8	NA	CASSLGLEARDEQFF	TGTGCCAGCAGCTTAGGCTTAGAGGCTAGAGATGAGCAGTTCTTC